This TCR beta chain was observed in a study of shared clonotypes between healthy human individuals. Study-wide background: Used for every donor were three CD4 naive, three CD4 memory, two CD8 naive and one CD8 memory plate.

Every contributor of samples was a Caucasian grown-up residing in Nashville, Tennessee. This clone came up once. What it recognizes is unknown. With 3 bases clipped from V and 3 bases from J, the junction kept 2 bases outside the gene matches. The CDR3 is 14 amino acids. CDR1 and CDR2 from the germline V gene are MNHEY and SMNVEV (reference sequence). Only in-frame clones appear in the TCRdb table, and some are missing; sequencing was by immunoSEQ multiplex PCR. The sample shows about 2.3 million clones, 85% to 95% of them seen only once. Study conclusions and caveats: The study found about 5% of naive CD4 clonotypes shared across four donors.

The gene calls are TRBV27 and TRBJ2-7; 10 bases agree with TRBD1. The TCR sequence derives from a man aged 18-30 years in good health. Some clones in this sample may be carry-over from other donors' samples. The sequenced material came from naive CD4+ T cells from PBMCs. Subset of the sample: CD45RA+ positively selected. DNA for the CDR3: TGTGCCAGCAGTTTCGGGACAGGGGACTACGAGCAGTACTTC. Amino acids: CASSFGTGDYEQYF.